This TCR beta chain derives from a study of human T cells and chemical hapten exposure. Study-level background: Throughout a study of approximately 25 weeks, patients underwent weekly scalp administration of diphenylcyclopropenone doses. Alopecia areata, totalis or universalis affected patients, mainly female. Study findings and constraints: It was expanded TCRs that formed significantly more large CDR3 similarity clusters than controls did. PT1 expanded TCR counts and patch test score correlated positively.

Per germline, CDR1 MGHRA and CDR2 YSYEKL. This CDR3 is 16 amino acids long. V shed 0 bases and J shed 5 bases, with 14 bases lying between them. Time point meaning: pre-sensitization, week 0. The treatment: therapeutic diphenylcyclopropenone sensitization with weekly scalp DPC. This clonotype turned up a few times. As yet, its antigen is unknown. TCRdb ran MiXCR on the RACE reads and lists one entry per CDR3 protein. The top ten clones hold about 3% of a sample with around 120,000 distinct CDR3 sequences, approximately 13% of them seen once. The genes are TRBV4-1 and TRBJ1-5, with D perhaps TRBD1 (5 bases). Source: whole blood, taken in connection with sensitization to the hapten diphenylcyclopropenone (DPC). The TCR comes from a woman aged 18-35 years with alopecia areata. Some clones in this sample may be carry-over from other donors' samples. The CDR3 nucleotides read TGCGCCAGCAGCCAAGAAGGGGACTTTTTTGATCAGCCCCAGCATTTT. Translating it yields CASSQEGDFFDQPQHF.